A single T cell receptor beta chain is shown here with its context. Generated by immunoSEQ multiplex PCR, the TCRdb table keeps only in-frame clones and is missing some. Here the sample spans over 70,000 clones, 85% being singletons. The record originates from a study of T cell responses to AZD1222 COVID-19 vaccine. The input for sequencing was peripheral blood, taken on day 0 of AZD1222 vaccination. The TCR sequence derives from an adult in good health.

The CDR3 bases are TGCAGTGCTAGTGGGACAGGCAGGACAGATACGCAGTATTTT. The encoded protein is CSASGTGRTDTQYF. The genes are TRBV20-1 and TRBJ2-3; TRBD1 agrees at 8 bases. The CDR3 totals 14 residues. CDR1 is DFQATT, CDR2 SNEGSKA, per germline (reference sequence). V dropped 3 bases and J dropped 3; count of bases not matched to a gene: 5.